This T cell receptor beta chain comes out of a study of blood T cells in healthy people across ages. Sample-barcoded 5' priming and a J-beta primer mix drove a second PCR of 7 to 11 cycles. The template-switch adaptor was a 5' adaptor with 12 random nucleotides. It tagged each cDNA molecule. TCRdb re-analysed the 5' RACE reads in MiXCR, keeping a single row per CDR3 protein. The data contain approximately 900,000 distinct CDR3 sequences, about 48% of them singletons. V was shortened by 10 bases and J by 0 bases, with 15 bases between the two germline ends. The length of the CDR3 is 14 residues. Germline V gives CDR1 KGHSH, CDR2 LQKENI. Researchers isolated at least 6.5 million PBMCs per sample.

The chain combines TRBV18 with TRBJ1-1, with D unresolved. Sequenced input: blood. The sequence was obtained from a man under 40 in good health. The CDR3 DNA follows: TGTGCCACCTCCGACCGCTGGATGAACACTGAAGCTTTCTTT. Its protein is CATSDRWMNTEAFF. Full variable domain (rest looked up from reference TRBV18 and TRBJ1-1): NAGVMQNPRHLVRRRGQEARLRCSPMKGHSHVYWYRQLPEEGLKFMVYLQKENIIDESGMPKERFSAEFPKEGPSILRIQQVVRGDSAAYFCATSDRWMNTEAFFGQGTRLTVV.